The clone carrying this T cell receptor (beta chain) appeared a single time. Its cognate antigen is unknown. This sample stems from a study of shared clonotypes between healthy human individuals. Generated by immunoSEQ multiplex PCR, the TCRdb table keeps only in-frame clones and is missing some. The sample has millions of clones; about 92% are singletons. Study-wide findings and caveats: Memory subsets had estimated richness that was generally smaller than that of naive subsets. Sorted-subset sequencing, rarefaction showed, was incomplete despite large depth. Shared clonotypes across all four donors exceeded non-shared ones in generation probability.

The V gene's germline CDR1 is GTSNPN and CDR2 SVGIG (reference sequence). Trimming cost V 2 bases and J 8 bases, with 9 bases left between them. This CDR3 is 11 amino acids long. This clonotype was sampled from a man aged 18-30 years in good health. Sequenced input: naive CD4+ T cells sorted from blood. Described subset: CD45RA+ positively selected. The rearrangement joins TRBV30 to TRBJ1-2; D is unclear. The CDR3 spells CAWSSQRGYTF. In DNA form, the CDR3 reads TGTGCCTGGAGTTCCCAACGGGGCTACACCTTC.